This T cell receptor beta chain was obtained from a study of CD8+CD57+ T cells in acquired aplastic anemia. Investigators profiled TCR beta VDJ and CDR3 from genomic DNA template. TCRdb analysed the reads with MiXCR anew, one entry per CDR3 protein. The sample consists of around 140,000 distinct CDR3 sequences, 41% of them appearing once. This clonotype was counted many times. What it binds is unknown. The CDR3 runs 13 residues. Germline V gene data show CDR1 as DFQATT and CDR2 as SNEGSKA (reference sequence). V was clipped by 6 bases and J by 1 base; unmatched bases: 3. The study's findings and limits: Patients and controls shared 25 to 35 CD8+ CDR3 sequences, highly expressed in patients. In CD8+ cells, Simpson's diversity showed no significant difference between patients and controls.

This clonotype originated in a human donor in good health, serving as a control. Sequencing used sorted CD4+, CD8+, or CD8+CD57+ T cells (not recorded which) from PBMCs. V gene TRBV20-1 combines with J gene TRBJ1-1; 9 nucleotides line up with TRBD1. CDR3 residues: CSATQGANTEAFF. The CDR3 region has the DNA TGCAGTGCCACACAGGGGGCGAACACTGAAGCTTTCTTT.